This T cell receptor beta chain was recovered during a study of memory CD4+ T cells and cytomegalovirus serostatus. V lost 6 bases and J lost 10; bases outside the gene matches: 9. This CDR3 region has 13 residues. Germline V lookup: CDR1 MNHEY, CDR2 SVGAGI. Per the study methods: After removing out-of-frame reads, over 2 million distinct TCRbeta sequences remained. The protocol was immunoSEQ multiplex PCR, while the TCRdb copy is restricted to in-frame clones and leaves out a portion. V and J calls and clone size are those listed in that table; D and trimming were worked out from the DNA. The table shows tens of thousands of clones, with about 80% occurring only once. The sort gate was single viable CD3+CD4+CD8-CD45RO+ cells for memory CD4+ T cells. Serum IgG to CMV pp150, pp28, p38 and p52 defined serostatus.

The receptor comes from an adult in good health and CMV-seronegative. What was sequenced was memory CD4+ T cells from blood. This rearrangement joins TRBV6-5 to TRBJ2-1; TRBD2 matches at 7 bases. The CDR3 sequence is CASSPLGEGEQFF. In DNA form, the CDR3 reads TGTGCCAGCAGCCCGTTAGGGGAGGGGGAGCAGTTCTTC.